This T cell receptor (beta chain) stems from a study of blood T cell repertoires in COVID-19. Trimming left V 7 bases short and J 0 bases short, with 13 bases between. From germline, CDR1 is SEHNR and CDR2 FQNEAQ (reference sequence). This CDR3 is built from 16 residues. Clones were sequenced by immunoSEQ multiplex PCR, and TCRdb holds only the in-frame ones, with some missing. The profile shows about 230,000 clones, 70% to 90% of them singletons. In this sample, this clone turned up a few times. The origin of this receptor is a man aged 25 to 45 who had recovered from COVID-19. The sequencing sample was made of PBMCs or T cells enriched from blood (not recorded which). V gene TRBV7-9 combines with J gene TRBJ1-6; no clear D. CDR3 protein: CASNVAGSSYNSPLHF. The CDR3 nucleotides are TGTGCCAGCAACGTGGCTGGGAGCTCCTATAATTCACCCCTCCACTTT.